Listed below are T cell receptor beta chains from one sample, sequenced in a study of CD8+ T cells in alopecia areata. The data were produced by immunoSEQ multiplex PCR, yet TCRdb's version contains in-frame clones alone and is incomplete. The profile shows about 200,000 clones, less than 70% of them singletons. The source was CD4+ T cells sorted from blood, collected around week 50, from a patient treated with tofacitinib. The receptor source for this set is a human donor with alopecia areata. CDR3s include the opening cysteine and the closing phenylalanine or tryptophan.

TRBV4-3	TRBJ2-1	CASSQEGLAIHEQFF
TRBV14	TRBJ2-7	CASSQDWRNTYEQYF
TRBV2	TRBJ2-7	CASSEAGTYEQYF
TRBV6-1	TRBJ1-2	CASSPPGDSYGYTF
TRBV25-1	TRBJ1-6	CASSGLGQGQTSPLHF
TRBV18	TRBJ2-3	CASSPLLAGTDTQYF
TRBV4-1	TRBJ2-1	CASSQERGWTGNEQFF
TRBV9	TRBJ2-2	CASSVALSTGELFF
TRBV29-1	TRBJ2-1	CSAGLGQGANEQFF
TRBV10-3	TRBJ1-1	CAIRDTGVNTEAFF
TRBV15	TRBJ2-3	CATSRDSPSGYTDTQYF
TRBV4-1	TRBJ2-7	CASSQEGFGSYEQYF
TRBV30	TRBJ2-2	CAWTGQGTGELFF
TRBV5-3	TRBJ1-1	CARGQDTEAFF
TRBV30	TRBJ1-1	CAFTSRTTEAFF
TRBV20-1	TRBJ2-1	CSATALGEQFF
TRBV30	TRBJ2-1	CAWSRQGGNEQFF
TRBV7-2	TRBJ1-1	CASSSQRRQAGFF
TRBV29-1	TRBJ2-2	CSARTGAGGELFF
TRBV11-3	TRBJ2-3	CASSLDAGGTDTQYF
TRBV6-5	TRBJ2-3	CASSYFPRTNTDTQYF
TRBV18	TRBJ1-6	CASSPLKAKDNSPLHF
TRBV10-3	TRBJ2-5	CAISESFLADGKETQYF
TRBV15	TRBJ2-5	CATSKGKETQYF
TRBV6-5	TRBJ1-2	CASSPGHQNYGYTF
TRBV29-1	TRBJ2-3	CSVDPYRGGTDTQYF
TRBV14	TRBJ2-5	CASSQDNRRLETQYF
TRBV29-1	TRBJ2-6	CSVEEAETGANVLTF
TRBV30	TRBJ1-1	CAWYTTWGTGVSEAFF
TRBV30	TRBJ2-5	CAWKRSGKRGQETQYF
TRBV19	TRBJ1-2	CASKKRTGSANYGYTF
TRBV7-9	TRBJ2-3	CASSSDGSTDTQYF
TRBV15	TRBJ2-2	CATTQDTGELFF
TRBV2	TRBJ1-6	CASSEADRLFSPLHF
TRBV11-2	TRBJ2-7	CASSSTGRRYEQYF
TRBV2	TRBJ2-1	CASSFSGGLNNEQFF
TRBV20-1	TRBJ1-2	CSSSIPDGYTF
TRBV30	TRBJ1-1	CAWSSTFRGVAFF
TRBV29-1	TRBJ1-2	CSVGEDRAYGYTF
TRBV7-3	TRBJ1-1	CASSLGRGSSEAFF